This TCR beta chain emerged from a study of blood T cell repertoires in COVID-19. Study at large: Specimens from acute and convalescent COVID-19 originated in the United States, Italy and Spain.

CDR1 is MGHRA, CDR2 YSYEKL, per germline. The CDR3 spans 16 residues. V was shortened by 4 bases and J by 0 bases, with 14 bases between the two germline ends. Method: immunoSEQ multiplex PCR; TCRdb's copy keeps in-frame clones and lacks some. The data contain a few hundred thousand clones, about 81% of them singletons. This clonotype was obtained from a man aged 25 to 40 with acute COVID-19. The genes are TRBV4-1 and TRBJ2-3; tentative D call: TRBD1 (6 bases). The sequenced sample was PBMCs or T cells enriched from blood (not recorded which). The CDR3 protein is CASSRPGQLSTDTQYF. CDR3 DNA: TGCGCCAGCAGCCGCCCCGGACAGCTAAGCACAGATACGCAGTATTTT.